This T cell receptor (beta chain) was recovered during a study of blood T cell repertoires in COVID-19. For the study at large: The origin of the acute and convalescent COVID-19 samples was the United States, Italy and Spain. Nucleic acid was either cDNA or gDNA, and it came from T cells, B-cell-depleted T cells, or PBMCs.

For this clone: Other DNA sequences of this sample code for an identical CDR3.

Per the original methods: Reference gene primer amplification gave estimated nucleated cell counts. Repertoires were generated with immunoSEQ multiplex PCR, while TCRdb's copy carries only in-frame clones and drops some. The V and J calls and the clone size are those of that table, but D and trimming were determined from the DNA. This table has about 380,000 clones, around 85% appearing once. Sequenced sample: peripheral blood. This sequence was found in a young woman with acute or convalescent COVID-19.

CDR3 in DNA: TGTGCCAGCAGCCCTGGACAGGGCTCCTACGAGCAGTACTTC. Protein: CASSPGQGSYEQYF. The genes are TRBV5-6 and TRBJ2-7, with TRBD1 matching over 8 bases. Per germline, CDR1 SGHDT and CDR2 YYEEEE. Trimming cost V 4 bases and J 0 bases; bases outside gene matches: 3. CDR3 length: 14 amino acids.